This T cell receptor beta chain was identified during a study of T cell responses to AZD1222 COVID-19 vaccine. Using immunoSEQ multiplex PCR, the repertoire was profiled, and TCRdb retains in-frame clones only, with some absent. The data contain 150,000 to 200,000 clones, approximately 87% of them seen just once; the ten biggest clones take up more than 4%. Study conclusions and caveats: Within unmutated variant regions lay the reported targets of nearly half of spike-specific TCRs.

Per the germline V gene, CDR1 is SGHRS and CDR2 is YFSETQ. This CDR3 spans 11 amino acids. Unmatched junction bases numbered 4, after V lost 5 bases and J lost 11 bases. Points on this clone: The antigen is undetermined.

The specimen comprised peripheral blood, sampled 28 days after the second AZD1222 dose. The V call is TRBV5-1, the J call TRBJ2-7; 10 nucleotides align to TRBD1. The TCR was taken from an adult who received the AZD1222 COVID-19 vaccine. CDR3 nucleotide sequence: TGCGCCAGCAGGGCGACAGGGGGCGAGTACTTC. Protein sequence: CASRATGGEYF.